Shown below are 14 T cell receptor beta chains from a single sample sequenced in a study of identical twins (dated by TCRdb to 2016 to 2017). The method behind the library was 5' RACE. The sequencer was an Illumina HiSeq 2000. TCRdb passed the public sequencing reads through fastp at Q25 and MiXCR, retaining productive beta sequences. Identical CDR3 protein sequences are pooled into one entry, listed with their most common genes and DNA. The sample has 600,000 to 800,000 distinct CDR3 sequences on record, around 20% of them singletons. The top ten clonotypes cover roughly 4.3% of the sample. This sample also appeared in a second study, on T cells expressing NK-cell markers.

Sample: PBMCs. The receptors stem from a woman aged 18-35 years in good health.

The V gene is TRBV6-2 or TRBV6-3, the J gene TRBJ2-1; no clear D. The CDR3 has 11 residues. The germline gives CDR1 MNHEY, CDR2 SVGEGT. V was pared by 7 bases and J by 4 bases, with 5 bases between. CDR3 nucleotides: TGTGCCAGCACAAGGTACAATGAGCAGTTCTTC. It is translated as CASTRYNEQFF.

V and J are TRBV7-3 and TRBJ2-1; TRBD2 agrees at 7 bases. CDR1 and CDR2 (germline): SGHTA, FQGTGA. Trimming at V came to 5 bases and at J to 3 bases, leaving 13 bases not matched to a gene. This CDR3 has 17 amino acids. In DNA form, the CDR3 reads TGTGCCAGCAGCCCCGGTGGGAGGACTAGTCTCTACAATGAGCAGTTCTTC. Its translation: CASSPGGRTSLYNEQFF.

The gene calls are TRBV20-1 and TRBJ2-6; D call uncertain. The ends were cut back, 2 bases at V and 1 base at J, with 3 bases in the middle. The CDR3 is made up of 13 amino acids. Germline lookup yields CDR1 DFQATT and CDR2 SNEGSKA (reference sequence). CDR3 sequence: CSARMSGANVLTF. In DNA, the CDR3 is TGCAGTGCTAGAATGTCTGGGGCCAACGTCCTGACTTTC.

There are a few counts of this clonotype. V gene TRBV6-1 combines with J gene TRBJ2-1; D might be TRBD2 (5 bases). CDR3 size: 13 residues. V was trimmed by 8 bases and J by 8 bases, leaving 16 bases between them. Germline values: CDR1 MNHNS, CDR2 SASEGT. This chain's CDR3 is CASGELDSHEQFF. DNA of the CDR3: TGTGCCAGCGGCGAACTAGATTCCCATGAGCAGTTCTTC.

This clonotype was observed a handful of times. This rearrangement joins TRBV20-1 to TRBJ2-1; D is ambiguous. CDR1 and CDR2 from the germline V gene are DFQATT and SNEGSKA (reference sequence). CDR3 size: 11 residues. Trimming removed 6 bases at V and 3 bases at J, with 6 bases between. The CDR3 nucleotides are TGCAGTGCCCCCGACTACAATGAGCAGTTCTTC. Its protein is CSAPDYNEQFF.

This chain joins TRBV5-1 and TRBJ2-3; 9 nucleotides match TRBD2. The CDR3 runs to 16 residues. V lost 1 base, J lost 4 bases, and 7 bases stayed unmatched. Germline assignment: CDR1 SGHRS and CDR2 YFSETQ. The CDR3, as DNA: TGCGCCAGCAGCTTGTCCGCTAGCGGGAAGTCAGATACGCAGTATTTT. Translated, it gives CASSLSASGKSDTQYF. Full variable domain (missing parts from reference TRBV5-1 and TRBJ2-3): KAGVTQTPRYLIKTRGQQVTLSCSPISGHRSVSWYQQTPGQGLQFLFEYFSETQRNKGNFPGRFSGRQFSNSRSEMNVSTLELGDSALYLCASSLSASGKSDTQYFGPGTRLTVL.

This chain joins TRBV2 and TRBJ2-7, with 11 bases matching TRBD1. CDR1 is SNHLY and CDR2 is FYNNEI in the germline V gene. With V trimmed by 6 bases and J by 10 bases, 8 bases remained unmatched. The CDR3 loop spans 13 amino acids. The CDR3 DNA reads TGTGCCAGCAGCCCAGGGACAGGGGGAGTACAGTACTTC. This codes for CASSPGTGGVQYF. Full variable domain (remainder filled in from reference TRBV2 and TRBJ2-7): EPEVTQTPSHQVTQMGQEVILRCVPISNHLYFYWYRQILGQKVEFLVSFYNNEISEKSEIFDDQFSVERPDGSNFTLKIRSTKLEDSAMYFCASSPGTGGVQYFGPGTRLTVT.

This clonotype was counted between two and nine times. V gene TRBV29-1 combines with J gene TRBJ1-2; the match to TRBD1 covers 7 bases. CDR1 SQVTM and CDR2 ANQGSEA come from the germline V gene. The CDR3 contains 11 residues. V shed 6 bases, J shed 8 bases, and the junction held 6 bases outside the gene matches. DNA of the CDR3: TGCAGCGTGACAGGGAGGGACGGCTACACCTTC. Amino acids: CSVTGRDGYTF.

This clonotype was detected a few times. The chain joins TRBV7-2 to TRBJ2-5; 10 bases are a match to TRBD2. This CDR3 has 15 residues. Losses at the gene ends were 4 bases for V and 5 bases for J; bases not matched to a gene: 7. CDR1 is SGHTA, CDR2 FQGNSA, per germline. The CDR3 bases are TGTGCCAGCAGCTCTACTAGCGGGACTTGGGAGACCCAGTACTTC. Amino acid sequence: CASSSTSGTWETQYF. Based on the CDR3 plus reference TRBV7-2 and TRBJ2-5, the full variable domain is GAGVSQSPSNKVTEKGKDVELRCDPISGHTALYWYRQSLGQGLEFLIYFQGNSAPDKSGLPSDRFSAERTGGSVSTLTIQRTQQEDSAVYLCASSSTSGTWETQYFGPGTRLLVL.

The chain has TRBV20-1 and TRBJ1-1, with TRBD1 as a possible D gene (6 bases). The CDR3 is 15 amino acids. V was pared by 6 bases and J by 6 bases, with 23 bases between. The V gene's germline CDR1 is DFQATT and CDR2 SNEGSKA (reference sequence). The CDR3 loop reads CSANDKTGIQAEAFF. The CDR3 DNA reads as TGCAGTGCCAACGACAAAACAGGGATCCAAGCTGAAGCTTTCTTT.

On this clonotype itself: Because the CDR3 is missing its conserved closing phenylalanine or tryptophan, this is likely a read error. The chain uses TRBV20-1 and TRBJ1-1; D gene ambiguous. The CDR3 length is 11 residues. The V end was cut by 3 bases, the J end by 5 bases, with 7 bases between. Looked up from germline, CDR1 is DFQATT and CDR2 is SNEGSKA (reference sequence). The CDR3 here is CSASRVTEAFL. CDR3 sequence (DNA): TGCAGTGCTAGTCGGGTTACTGAAGCTTTCCTT.

Of note for this clonotype: One end of the junction does not line up with germline, which may come from a read error. The V and J genes are TRBV5-6 and TRBJ2-1; 12 bases match TRBD2. The CDR3 sequence is 16 residues long. Germline-derived CDR1 and CDR2 are SGHDT and YYEEEE. The DNA of the CDR3 is TGTACCAGCAGCTTCACAGGACTAGCGGGGAACAATGAGCAGTTCTTC. Its translation: CTSSFTGLAGNNEQFF.

This chain connects TRBV6-5 to TRBJ2-3; 9 bases align to TRBD2. The germline gives CDR1 MNHEY, CDR2 SVGAGI. The CDR3 runs 15 residues. The V segment lost 0 bases and the J segment 7 bases; nucleotides outside the gene matches: 5. The CDR3 nucleotides read TGTGCCAGCAGTTACTCCGCGGGGGGGCCTTATACGCAGTATTTT. Its translation is CASSYSAGGPYTQYF.

This clonotype was seen a few times. The gene calls are TRBV27 and TRBJ2-2, with a tentative D call TRBD1 (5 bases). Deletions cut 6 bases from V and 6 bases from J, with 8 bases between. Germline V CDR1 and CDR2: MNHEY, SMNVEV (reference sequence). The length of the CDR3 is 12 residues. The CDR3 protein is CASRGVPGELFF. DNA for the CDR3: TGTGCCAGCAGAGGGGTTCCCGGGGAGCTGTTTTTT.